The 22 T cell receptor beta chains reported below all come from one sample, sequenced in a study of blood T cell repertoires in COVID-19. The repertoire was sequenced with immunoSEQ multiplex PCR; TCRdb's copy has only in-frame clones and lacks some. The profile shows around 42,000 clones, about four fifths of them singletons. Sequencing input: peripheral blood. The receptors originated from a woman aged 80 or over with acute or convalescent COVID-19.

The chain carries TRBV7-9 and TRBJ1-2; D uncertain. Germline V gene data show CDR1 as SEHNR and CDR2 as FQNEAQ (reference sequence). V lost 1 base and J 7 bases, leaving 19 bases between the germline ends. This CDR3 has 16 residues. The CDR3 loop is CASSLESQVFKAGYTF. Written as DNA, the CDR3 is TGTGCCAGCAGCTTAGAATCTCAGGTTTTTAAAGCTGGCTACACCTTC.

The CDR3 is CASSQDTREEQFF. The CDR3 nucleotides are TGTGCCAGCAGCCAAGATACCAGGGAAGAGCAGTTCTTC. The genes are TRBV3-1 (or the pseudogene TRBV3-2) and TRBJ2-1; D might be TRBD1 (5 bases). The CDR3 sequence is 13 residues long. Trimming left V 0 bases short and J 10 bases short, with 10 bases between. The germline CDR1 and CDR2 sequences are LGHDT and YNNKEL (reference sequence).

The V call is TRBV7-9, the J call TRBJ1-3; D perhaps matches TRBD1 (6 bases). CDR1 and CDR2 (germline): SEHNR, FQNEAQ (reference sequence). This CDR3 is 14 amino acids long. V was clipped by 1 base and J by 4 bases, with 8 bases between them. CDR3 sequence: CASSLEGEGNTIYF. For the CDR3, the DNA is TGTGCCAGCAGCTTAGAGGGGGAAGGAAACACCATATATTTT.

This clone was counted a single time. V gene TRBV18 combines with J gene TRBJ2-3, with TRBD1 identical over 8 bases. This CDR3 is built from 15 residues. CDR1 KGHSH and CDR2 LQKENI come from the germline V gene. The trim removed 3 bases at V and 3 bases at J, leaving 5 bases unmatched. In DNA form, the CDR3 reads TGTGCCAGCTCACCCCGACAGGGGCGAACAGATACGCAGTATTTT. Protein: CASSPRQGRTDTQYF.

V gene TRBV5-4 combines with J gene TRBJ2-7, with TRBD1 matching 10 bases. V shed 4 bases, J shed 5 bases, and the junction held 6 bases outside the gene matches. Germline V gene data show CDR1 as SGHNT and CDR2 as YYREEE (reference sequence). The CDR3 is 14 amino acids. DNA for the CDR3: TGTGCCAGCAGCGTGGGACAGGGGAAAAACGAGCAGTACTTC. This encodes CASSVGQGKNEQYF.

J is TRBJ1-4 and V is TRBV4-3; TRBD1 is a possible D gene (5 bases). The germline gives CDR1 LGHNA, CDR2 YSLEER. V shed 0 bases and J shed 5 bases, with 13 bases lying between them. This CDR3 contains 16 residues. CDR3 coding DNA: TGCGCCAGCAGCCAAGATGGCCCAAGGGGAAATGAAAAACTGTTTTTT. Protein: CASSQDGPRGNEKLFF.

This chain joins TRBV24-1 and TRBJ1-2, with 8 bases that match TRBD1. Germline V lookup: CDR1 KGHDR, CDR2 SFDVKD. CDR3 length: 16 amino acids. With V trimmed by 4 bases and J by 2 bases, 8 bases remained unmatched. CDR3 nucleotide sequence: TGTGCCACCAGTGACCCTCGGGCAGGGGGCAACTATGGCTACACCTTC. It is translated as CATSDPRAGGNYGYTF.

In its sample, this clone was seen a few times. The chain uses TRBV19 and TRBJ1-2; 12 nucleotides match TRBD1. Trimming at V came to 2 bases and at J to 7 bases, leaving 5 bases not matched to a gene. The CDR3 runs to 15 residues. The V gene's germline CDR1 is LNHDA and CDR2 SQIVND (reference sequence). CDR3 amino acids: CASSINRDRGPGYTF. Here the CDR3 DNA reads TGTGCCAGTAGTATAAACCGGGACAGGGGGCCTGGCTACACCTTC.

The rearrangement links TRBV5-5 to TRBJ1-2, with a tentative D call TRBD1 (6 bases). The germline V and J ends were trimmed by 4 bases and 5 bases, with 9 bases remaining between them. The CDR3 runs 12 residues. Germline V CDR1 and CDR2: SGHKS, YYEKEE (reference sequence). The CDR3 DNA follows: TGTGCCAGCAGCGAGGGGGAGTATGGCTACACCTTC. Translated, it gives CASSEGEYGYTF. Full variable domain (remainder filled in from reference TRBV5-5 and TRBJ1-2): DAGVTQSPTHLIKTRGQQVTLRCSPISGHKSVSWYQQVLGQGPQFIFQYYEKEERGRGNFPDRFSARQFPNYSSELNVNALLLGDSALYLCASSEGEYGYTFGSGTRLTVV.

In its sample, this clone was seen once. CDR3 amino acids: CASSPPGYTEAFF. DNA of the CDR3: TGCGCCAGCAGCCCCCCGGGGTACACTGAAGCTTTCTTT. The chain joins TRBV5-1 to TRBJ1-1; no reliable D call. The germline V gene has CDR1 SGHRS and CDR2 YFSETQ. V lost 4 bases and J 3 bases, leaving 10 bases between the germline ends. The CDR3 spans 13 residues.

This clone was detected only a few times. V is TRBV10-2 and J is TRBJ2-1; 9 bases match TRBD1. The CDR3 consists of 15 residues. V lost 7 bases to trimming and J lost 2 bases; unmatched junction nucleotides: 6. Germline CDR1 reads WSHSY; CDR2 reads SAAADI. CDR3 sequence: CASNPDRGTYNEQFF. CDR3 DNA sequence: TGCGCCAGCAACCCGGACAGGGGAACCTACAATGAGCAGTTCTTC.

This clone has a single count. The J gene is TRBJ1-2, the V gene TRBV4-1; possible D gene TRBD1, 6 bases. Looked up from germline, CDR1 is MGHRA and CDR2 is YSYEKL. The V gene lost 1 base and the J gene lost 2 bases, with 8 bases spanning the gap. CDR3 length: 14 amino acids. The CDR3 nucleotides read TGCGCCAGCAGCCAAGCTCAGGGGAACTATGGCTACACCTTC. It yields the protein CASSQAQGNYGYTF.

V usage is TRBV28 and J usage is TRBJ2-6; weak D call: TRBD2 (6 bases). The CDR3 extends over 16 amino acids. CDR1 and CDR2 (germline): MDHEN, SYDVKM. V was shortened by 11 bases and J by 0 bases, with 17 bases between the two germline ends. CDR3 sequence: CASGGGPSSGANVLTF. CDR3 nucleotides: TGTGCCTCCGGGGGTGGGCCTAGCTCTGGGGCCAACGTCCTGACTTTC.

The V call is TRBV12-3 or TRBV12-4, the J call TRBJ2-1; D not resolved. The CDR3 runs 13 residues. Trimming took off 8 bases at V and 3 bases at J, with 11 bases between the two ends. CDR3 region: CASSRVGYNEQFF. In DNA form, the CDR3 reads TGTGCCAGCTCCCGGGTAGGCTACAATGAGCAGTTCTTC.

This CDR3 reads CASSSLAEIYNEQFF. In DNA form, the CDR3 reads TGTGCCAGCAGCTCATTAGCGGAGATCTACAATGAGCAGTTCTTC. This chain uses TRBV11-2 with TRBJ2-1, with D maybe TRBD2 (6 bases). CDR3 size: 15 residues. The V gene's germline CDR1 is SGHAT and CDR2 FQNNGV. The V gene lost 4 bases and the J gene lost 3 bases, with 13 bases spanning the gap.

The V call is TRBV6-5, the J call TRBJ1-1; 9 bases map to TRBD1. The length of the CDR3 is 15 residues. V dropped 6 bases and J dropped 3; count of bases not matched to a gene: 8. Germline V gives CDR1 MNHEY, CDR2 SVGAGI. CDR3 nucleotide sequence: TGTGCCAGCAGGGGGACAGGGAGGGAGGACACTGAAGCTTTCTTT. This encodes CASRGTGREDTEAFF.

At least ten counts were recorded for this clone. The CDR3 sequence is CASTDRGQQQPQHF. The CDR3 nucleotides read TGTGCCAGTACCGACAGGGGGCAACAACAGCCCCAGCATTTT. The genes are TRBV19 and TRBJ1-5, with 10 bases that match TRBD1. CDR3 length: 14 residues. Germline V gene data show CDR1 as LNHDA and CDR2 as SQIVND (reference sequence). The V gene end was trimmed by 7 bases and the J gene end by 7 bases; junction bases not matched to a gene: 7. Using reference TRBV19 and TRBJ1-5 for the parts outside the CDR3, the full variable domain is DGGITQSPKYLFRKEGQNVTLSCEQNLNHDAMYWYRQDPGQGLRLIYYSQIVNDFQKGDIAEGYSVSREKKESFPLTVTSAQKNPTAFYLCASTDRGQQQPQHFGDGTRLSIL.

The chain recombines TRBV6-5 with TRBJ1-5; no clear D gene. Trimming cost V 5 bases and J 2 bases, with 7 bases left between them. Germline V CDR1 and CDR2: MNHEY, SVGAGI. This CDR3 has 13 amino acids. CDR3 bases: TGTGCCAGCAGTCGGAGCCGCAATCAGCCCCAGCATTTT. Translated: CASSRSRNQPQHF.

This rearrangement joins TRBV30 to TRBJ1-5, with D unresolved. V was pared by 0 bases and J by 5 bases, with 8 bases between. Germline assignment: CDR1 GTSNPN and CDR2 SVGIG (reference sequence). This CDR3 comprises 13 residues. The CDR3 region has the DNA TGTGCCTGGAGTGTACGGGAGGATCAGCCCCAGCATTTT. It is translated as CAWSVREDQPQHF.

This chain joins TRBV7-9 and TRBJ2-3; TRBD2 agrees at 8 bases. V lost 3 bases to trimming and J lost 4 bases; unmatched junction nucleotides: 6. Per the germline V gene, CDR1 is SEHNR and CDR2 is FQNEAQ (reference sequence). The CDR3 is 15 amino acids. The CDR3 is CASSLGRGGPDTQYF. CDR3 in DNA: TGTGCCAGCAGCTTGGGCCGGGGGGGCCCAGATACGCAGTATTTT.

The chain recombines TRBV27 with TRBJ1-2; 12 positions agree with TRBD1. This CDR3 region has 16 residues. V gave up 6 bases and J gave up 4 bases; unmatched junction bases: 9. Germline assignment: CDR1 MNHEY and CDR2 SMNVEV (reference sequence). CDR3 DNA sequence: TGTGCCAGCAGCAATCTCGGGACAGGGGGCACCTATGGCTACACCTTC. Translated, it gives CASSNLGTGGTYGYTF.

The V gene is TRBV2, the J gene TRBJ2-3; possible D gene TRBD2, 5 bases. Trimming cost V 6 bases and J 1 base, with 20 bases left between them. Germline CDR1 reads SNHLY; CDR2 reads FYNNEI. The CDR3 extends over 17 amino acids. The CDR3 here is CASSQDRISGGTDTQYF. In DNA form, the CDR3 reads TGTGCCAGCAGCCAAGATAGGATCAGCGGAGGCACAGATACGCAGTATTTT. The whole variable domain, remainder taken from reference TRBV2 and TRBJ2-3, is EPEVTQTPSHQVTQMGQEVILRCVPISNHLYFYWYRQILGQKVEFLVSFYNNEISEKSEIFDDQFSVERPDGSNFTLKIRSTKLEDSAMYFCASSQDRISGGTDTQYFGPGTRLTVL.